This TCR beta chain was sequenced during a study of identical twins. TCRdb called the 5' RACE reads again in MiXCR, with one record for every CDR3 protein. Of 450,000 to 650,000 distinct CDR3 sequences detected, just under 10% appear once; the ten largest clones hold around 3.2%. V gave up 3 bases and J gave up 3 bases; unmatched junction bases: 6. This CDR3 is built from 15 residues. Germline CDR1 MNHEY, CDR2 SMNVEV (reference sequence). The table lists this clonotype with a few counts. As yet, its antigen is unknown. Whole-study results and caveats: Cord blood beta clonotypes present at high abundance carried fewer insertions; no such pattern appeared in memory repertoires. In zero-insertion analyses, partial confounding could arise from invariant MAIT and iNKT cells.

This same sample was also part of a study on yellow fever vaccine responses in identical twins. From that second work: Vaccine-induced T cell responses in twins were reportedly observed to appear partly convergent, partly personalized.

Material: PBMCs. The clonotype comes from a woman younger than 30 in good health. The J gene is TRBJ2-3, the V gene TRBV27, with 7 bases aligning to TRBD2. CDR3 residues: CASSFGLADTDTQYF. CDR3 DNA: TGTGCCAGCAGTTTCGGGCTAGCGGATACAGATACGCAGTATTTT.